The clone carrying this T cell receptor (beta chain) was found a few times. From germline, CDR1 is MNHEY and CDR2 SMNVEV (reference sequence). Trimming cost V 3 bases and J 8 bases; bases outside gene matches: 9. This CDR3 is built from 15 residues. This entry belongs to a study of blood T cell repertoires in COVID-19. Study overall: Some COVID-19 samples were acute and others convalescent; all came from the United States, Italy and Spain. Sources were T cells, B-cell-depleted T cells, or PBMCs; the material itself was cDNA or gDNA.

Methods used by the authors: Estimation of nucleated cell counts relied on the amplification of reference gene primers. Measured with immunoSEQ multiplex PCR; TCRdb has only the in-frame clones, and not every one. V and J calls and clone size are as listed in that table; D and trimming were resolved from the DNA. The sample holds 300,000 or so clones; roughly 80% are singletons and the top ten take around 4.2%. The sequencing sample was made of peripheral blood. This sequence joins TRBV27 and TRBJ2-1; TRBD1 aligns across 8 bases. This sequence was found in a woman between 45 and 65 years old with active or convalescent COVID-19. CDR3 in amino acids: CASSLMQGAPDEQFF. The CDR3 nucleotides are TGTGCCAGCAGTTTGATGCAGGGGGCGCCGGATGAGCAGTTCTTC.